The 16 T cell receptor beta chains given below trace back to one sample, sequenced in a study of T cell responses to AZD1222 COVID-19 vaccine. Clones were sequenced by immunoSEQ multiplex PCR, and TCRdb holds only the in-frame ones, with some missing. This repertoire shows around 100,000 clones, roughly 87% found once; its top ten account for 4.8%. Material: peripheral blood, obtained on day 0 of AZD1222 vaccination. The origin of the receptors is an adult in good health.

The chain uses TRBV7-9 and TRBJ2-5, with a weak D call TRBD1 (6 bases). Trimming cost V 1 base and J 1 base, with 13 bases left between them. Looked up from germline, CDR1 is SEHNR and CDR2 is FQNEAQ (reference sequence). The CDR3 is 16 residues long. In nucleotides, the CDR3 is TGTGCCAGCAGCTTAGTCCCCGACAGGCGCCAAGAGACCCAGTACTTC. Protein sequence: CASSLVPDRRQETQYF.

The chain is built from TRBV6-6 and TRBJ2-2; D is undetermined. The CDR3 runs 15 residues. Germline V gives CDR1 MNHNY, CDR2 SVGAGI (reference sequence). Trimming removed 6 bases from V and 6 bases from J, with 17 bases in between. DNA for the CDR3: TGTGCCAGCAGGACCATTACGAAGGCCCCCGGGGAGCTGTTTTTT. Translated: CASRTITKAPGELFF.

The count of this clone is one. The sample has other DNA sequences that encode this CDR3 too. The chain links TRBV2 to TRBJ2-7, with D possibly TRBD2 on 7 matching bases. Trimming removed 8 bases at V and 2 bases at J, with 10 bases between. Germline V lookup: CDR1 SNHLY, CDR2 FYNNEI. This CDR3 spans 12 amino acids. The CDR3 spells CASRGGPYEQYF. The CDR3 region has the DNA TGTGCCAGCCGCGGGGGCCCCTACGAGCAGTACTTC.

In this sample, this clone turned up once. The chain uses TRBV7-3 and TRBJ1-2; the match to TRBD1 covers 10 bases. Unmatched junction bases numbered 7, after V lost 5 bases and J lost 7 bases. The CDR3 length is 14 residues. The germline V gene has CDR1 SGHTA and CDR2 FQGTGA. Here the CDR3 DNA reads TGTGCCAGCAGCCCCGGACAGGGGGGCGCTGGCTACACCTTC. Translation gives CASSPGQGGAGYTF.

The J gene is TRBJ1-6, the V gene TRBV4-1; D gene unclear. The V gene's germline CDR1 is MGHRA and CDR2 YSYEKL. V lost 3 bases and J lost 10, with 16 bases in between. This CDR3 is built from 15 residues. CDR3 residues: CASSQPGRSKSPLHF. For the CDR3, the DNA is TGCGCCAGCAGCCAGCCGGGCCGCTCGAAGTCACCCCTCCACTTT.

The chain has TRBV3-1 (or the pseudogene TRBV3-2) and TRBJ2-1; D unresolved. V lost 0 bases and J 4 bases, leaving 13 bases between the germline ends. This CDR3 is built from 16 residues. Germline V gene lookup returns CDR1 LGHDT and CDR2 YNNKEL (reference sequence). The CDR3, as DNA: TGTGCCAGCAGCCAAGAGGGCCTTAGTAAATACAATGAGCAGTTCTTC. Its translation: CASSQEGLSKYNEQFF.

The chain is built from TRBV30 and TRBJ1-3; 8 bases map to TRBD1. This CDR3 contains 16 residues. Germline lookup yields CDR1 GTSNPN and CDR2 SVGIG (reference sequence). Trimming cost V 3 bases and J 3 bases; bases outside gene matches: 10. The CDR3 DNA sequence: TGTGCCTGGAGCGATACGACAGGGGTCTATGGAAACACCATATATTTT. Residues: CAWSDTTGVYGNTIYF.

J is TRBJ1-1 and V is TRBV18, with 8 bases that match TRBD1. Germline V lookup: CDR1 KGHSH, CDR2 LQKENI. The CDR3 runs to 13 residues. J gave up 4 bases and V 9 bases, and 7 bases lay outside the gene matches. CDR3 loop: CASSTGEGTEAFF. In nucleotides, the CDR3 is TGTGCCAGTTCGACAGGGGAAGGCACTGAAGCTTTCTTT.

The chain employs TRBV7-8 and TRBJ2-2; D not resolved. CDR3 length: 14 amino acids. The germline V gene has CDR1 SGHVS and CDR2 FQNEAQ. Deletions cut 7 bases from V and 5 bases from J, with 14 bases between. The CDR3 sequence: CASNDLVGTGELFF. The CDR3 DNA is TGTGCCAGCAACGACCTGGTGGGGACCGGGGAGCTGTTTTTT. The variable domain in full, completed from reference TRBV7-8 and TRBJ2-2, reads GAGVSQSPRYKVAKRGQDVALRCDPISGHVSLFWYQQALGQGPEFLTYFQNEAQLDKSGLPSDRFFAERPEGSVSTLKIQRTQQEDSAVYLCASNDLVGTGELFFGEGSRLTVL.

The chain is built from TRBV2 and TRBJ2-1, with D perhaps matching TRBD2 (5 bases). The CDR3 has 13 amino acids. Germline values: CDR1 SNHLY, CDR2 FYNNEI. With 8 bases removed from V and 4 bases from J, the gap between germline ends came to 12 bases. CDR3 amino acids: CASDYRGYNEQFF. CDR3 DNA sequence: TGTGCCAGCGACTATAGAGGTTACAATGAGCAGTTCTTC. Supplemented by reference TRBV2 and TRBJ2-1, the full variable domain reads EPEVTQTPSHQVTQMGQEVILRCVPISNHLYFYWYRQILGQKVEFLVSFYNNEISEKSEIFDDQFSVERPDGSNFTLKIRSTKLEDSAMYFCASDYRGYNEQFFGPGTRLTVL.

This sequence joins TRBV14 and TRBJ1-4; D gene unclear. The CDR3 loop spans 13 amino acids. Per the germline V gene, CDR1 is SGHDN and CDR2 is FVKESK. The germline V and J ends were trimmed by 0 bases and 5 bases, with 4 bases remaining between them. DNA for the CDR3: TGTGCCAGCAGCCAAGATCCCAATGAAAAACTGTTTTTT. Amino acid sequence: CASSQDPNEKLFF.

V usage is TRBV5-4 and J usage is TRBJ1-5, with TRBD1 as a possible D gene (6 bases). This CDR3 spans 16 amino acids. CDR1 is SGHNT, CDR2 YYREEE, per germline (reference sequence). V lost 4 bases and J 4 bases, leaving 18 bases between the germline ends. CDR3 DNA: TGTGCCAGCAGCGTTGGTGGGGGGCTGGGGAATCAGCCCCAGCATTTT. Amino acid sequence: CASSVGGGLGNQPQHF.

This clone was observed a handful of times. The chain couples TRBV19 to TRBJ1-5; D is possibly TRBD1 (5 bases). The V end lost 8 bases, the J end lost 6 bases, and 20 bases lay between the germline ends. Germline V gene lookup returns CDR1 LNHDA and CDR2 SQIVND (reference sequence). This CDR3 is built from 15 residues. Here the CDR3 DNA reads TGTGCCAGTGGAACAGGAAGAGACAATCGTCAGCCCCAGCATTTT. This sequence encodes CASGTGRDNRQPQHF.

The chain carries TRBV3-1 (or the pseudogene TRBV3-2) and TRBJ2-1; TRBD2 agrees at 8 bases. Trimming removed 1 base from V and 12 bases from J; junction bases left unmatched: 2. Germline CDR1 reads LGHDT; CDR2 reads YNNKEL (reference sequence). The CDR3 totals 12 residues. In nucleotides, the CDR3 is TGTGCCAGCAGCCAAGCCGGGGGGGGGCAGTTCTTC. It specifies CASSQAGGGQFF.

The chain carries TRBV6-4 and TRBJ1-1; perhaps TRBD1 as D (5 bases). Between the trimmed V and J ends, which lost 5 bases and 0 bases, there was a span of 13 bases. The CDR3 consists of 15 residues. Germline values: CDR1 MRHNA, CDR2 SNTAGT. CDR3 in amino acids: CASSTDGAVNTEAFF. The CDR3 nucleotides are TGTGCCAGCAGTACCGATGGGGCGGTGAACACTGAAGCTTTCTTT.

The chain employs TRBV27 and TRBJ1-1; no clear D gene. The CDR3 length is 14 residues. The germline V gene has CDR1 MNHEY and CDR2 SMNVEV (reference sequence). Trimming shortened V by 2 bases and J by 3 bases, and 10 bases separated the two germline ends. CDR3 DNA: TGTGCCAGCAGTTTAGACGCGCGGTACACTGAAGCTTTCTTT. Its translation: CASSLDARYTEAFF.